This TCR beta chain was retrieved from a study of long-term antiretroviral therapy in people with HIV. General study points: ART adherence, viral resistance and therapy changes went unrecorded.

This clone has only one observation. What it binds is unknown. At survey level, the immunoSEQ assay was run in its v3.0 version. Assay: immunoSEQ multiplex PCR; the TCRdb copy retains only in-frame clones and omits some. The sample includes approximately 34,000 clones, 75% to 90% of them seen just once. Germline loops: CDR1 MNHNY, CDR2 SVGAGI (reference sequence). CDR3 size: 12 residues. V was pared by 6 bases and J by 15 bases, with 9 bases of the junction left unmatched. The J gene is TRBJ2-1, the V gene TRBV6-6; 9 nucleotides match TRBD2. The specimen comprised unsorted PBMCs, sampled 1 year after starting antiretroviral therapy. The sequence came from a man aged 18 to 29 with HIV. CDR3 in DNA: TGTGCCAGCAGCAGTAGCGGGAGCGACCCGTTCTTC. Its protein is CASSSSGSDPFF.